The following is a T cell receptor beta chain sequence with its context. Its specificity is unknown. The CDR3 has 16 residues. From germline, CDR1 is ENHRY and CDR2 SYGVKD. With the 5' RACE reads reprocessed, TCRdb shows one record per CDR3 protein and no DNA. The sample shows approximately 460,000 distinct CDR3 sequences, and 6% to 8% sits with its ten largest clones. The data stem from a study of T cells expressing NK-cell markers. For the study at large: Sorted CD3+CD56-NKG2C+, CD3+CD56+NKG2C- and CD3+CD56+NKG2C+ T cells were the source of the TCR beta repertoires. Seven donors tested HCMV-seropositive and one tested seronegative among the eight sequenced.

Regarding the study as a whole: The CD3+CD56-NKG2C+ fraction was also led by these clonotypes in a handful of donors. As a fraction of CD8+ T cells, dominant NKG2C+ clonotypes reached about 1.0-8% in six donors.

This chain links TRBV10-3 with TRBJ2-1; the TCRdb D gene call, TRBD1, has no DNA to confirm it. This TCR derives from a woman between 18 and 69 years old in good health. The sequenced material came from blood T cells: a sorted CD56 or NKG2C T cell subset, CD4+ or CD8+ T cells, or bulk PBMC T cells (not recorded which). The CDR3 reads CAISEPGQGWGNEQFF.